These 28 T cell receptor beta chains were all obtained from the same sample, sequenced in a study of vaccination effects on CD4 cells after COVID-19. Antigens of these TCRs are unknown. The table came from immunoSEQ multiplex PCR; TCRdb's copy has only in-frame clones and leaves some out. In the table there are tens of thousands of clones, around 76% of which are singletons. Once cultured for more than nine days, the cells underwent separation to obtain CD4+ T cells. The material sequenced was CD4+ T cells from PBMCs cultured without peptide, taken before COVID-19 vaccination. The source is a human donor who had a prior SARS-CoV-2 infection.

The rearrangement links TRBV15 to TRBJ1-2, with D maybe TRBD1 (5 bases). Trimming took 9 bases from V and 3 from J, leaving 26 bases between them. The CDR3 has 17 residues. Per the germline V gene, CDR1 is LNHNV and CDR2 is YYDKDF (reference sequence). CDR3 sequence reads: CATTGGPVTVAYYGYTF. As DNA, the CDR3 is TGTGCCACTACCGGTGGGCCCGTGACAGTTGCATACTATGGCTACACCTTC.

J is TRBJ1-1 and V is TRBV3-1 (or the pseudogene TRBV3-2), with a tentative D call TRBD1 (5 bases). The CDR3 totals 13 residues. The V end was cut by 0 bases, the J end by 10 bases, with 12 bases between. Germline lookup yields CDR1 LGHDT and CDR2 YNNKEL (reference sequence). In nucleotides, the CDR3 is TGTGCCAGCAGCCAAGATTGGGGGGACCGAGCTTTCTTT. This gives the protein CASSQDWGDRAFF.

The chain combines TRBV18 with TRBJ1-1; weak D call: TRBD1 (5 bases). The CDR3 runs 14 residues. V dropped 6 bases and J dropped 1 base, with 12 bases sitting between them. Germline CDR1 is KGHSH and CDR2 is LQKENI. The CDR3 is CASSPGPENTEAFF. CDR3 nucleotides: TGTGCCAGCTCCCCGGGACCCGAGAACACTGAAGCTTTCTTT.

The chain recombines TRBV5-6 with TRBJ1-2; 7 nucleotides line up with TRBD1. The CDR3 contains 14 residues. The germline V gene encodes CDR1 SGHDT and CDR2 YYEEEE. With 4 bases clipped from V and 7 bases from J, the junction kept 10 bases outside the gene matches. The CDR3 region is CASSILLTGFGYTF. CDR3 nucleotide sequence: TGTGCCAGCAGCATACTACTGACAGGGTTTGGCTACACCTTC.

This clone appeared a few times. This chain joins TRBV28 and TRBJ1-5; D gene ambiguous. V lost 7 bases to trimming and J lost 2 bases, with 6 bases between them. Germline V gives CDR1 MDHEN, CDR2 SYDVKM. The CDR3 sequence is 12 residues long. CDR3 region: CASKEGNQPQHF. CDR3 nucleotide sequence: TGTGCCAGCAAAGAAGGCAATCAGCCCCAGCATTTT.

The genes are TRBV5-1 and TRBJ2-4; 7 nucleotides match TRBD2. The CDR3 has 14 residues. The ends lost 6 bases at V and 7 bases at J; junction bases unmatched: 10. Germline CDR1 and CDR2: SGHRS and YFSETQ. For the CDR3, the DNA is TGCGCCAGCACCCTGGGGGGGGAGTCGAACATTCAGTACTTC. The encoded protein is CASTLGGESNIQYF.

This chain links TRBV28 with TRBJ2-2; 12 nucleotides line up with TRBD2. Germline V gene sequence: CDR1 MDHEN, CDR2 SYDVKM. Trimming took 4 bases from V and 4 from J; bases not matched to a gene: 4. The CDR3 length is 16 residues. Here the CDR3 reads CASSSLAGGLTGELFF. CDR3 DNA: TGTGCCAGCAGTTCACTAGCGGGAGGACTCACCGGGGAGCTGTTTTTT.

This clone was picked up a small number of times. The rearrangement joins TRBV7-8 to TRBJ2-1; D is possibly TRBD1 or TRBD2 (6 bases each). This CDR3 region has 16 residues. CDR1 and CDR2 from the germline V gene are SGHVS and FQNEAQ. The germline V and J ends were trimmed by 7 bases and 1 base, with 17 bases remaining between them. The CDR3 reads CASTIRGGRSYNEQFF. Written as DNA, the CDR3 is TGTGCCAGCACCATCAGAGGGGGGCGGTCCTACAATGAGCAGTTCTTC. The variable domain in full, with the rest retrieved from reference TRBV7-8 and TRBJ2-1, is GAGVSQSPRYKVAKRGQDVALRCDPISGHVSLFWYQQALGQGPEFLTYFQNEAQLDKSGLPSDRFFAERPEGSVSTLKIQRTQQEDSAVYLCASTIRGGRSYNEQFFGPGTRLTVL.

The chain employs TRBV11-3 and TRBJ2-3; TRBD2 matches 9 bases. V trimming: 3 bases; J trimming: 4 bases; junction bases outside the gene matches: 17. This CDR3 has 19 amino acids. Germline CDR1 reads SGHNT; CDR2 reads YENEEA. CDR3 in amino acids: CASSFSLAPSGMSSDTQYF. The CDR3 nucleotides are TGTGCCAGCAGCTTCTCATTGGCTCCTAGCGGGATGTCCTCAGATACGCAGTATTTT.

CDR3 sequence: CSVASLRPNEQFF. In nucleotides, the CDR3 is TGCAGCGTTGCCTCCTTGCGGCCCAATGAGCAGTTCTTC. The genes are TRBV29-1 and TRBJ2-1; no reliable D call. The CDR3 extends over 13 amino acids. Trimming shortened V by 4 bases and J by 6 bases, and 13 bases separated the two germline ends. The germline CDR1 and CDR2 sequences are SQVTM and ANQGSEA.

The rearrangement uses TRBV27 and TRBJ2-7; 9 bases map to TRBD2. The CDR3 contains 15 residues. The germline V gene has CDR1 MNHEY and CDR2 SMNVEV (reference sequence). V was pared by 6 bases and J by 6 bases, with 12 bases of the junction left unmatched. The CDR3 spells CASRDVAGEPPEQYF. The CDR3 coding sequence is TGTGCCAGCAGGGACGTAGCGGGAGAACCCCCCGAGCAGTACTTC.

This clone turned up a few times. This chain links TRBV11-3 with TRBJ1-2; 7 bases are shared with TRBD1. This CDR3 comprises 16 residues. Looked up from germline, CDR1 is SGHNT and CDR2 is YENEEA. With V trimmed by 0 bases and J by 4 bases, 8 bases remained unmatched. CDR3 residues: CASSLEGRGGVYGYTF. The DNA for the CDR3 is TGTGCCAGCAGCTTAGAAGGGAGAGGGGGCGTCTATGGCTACACCTTC.

This clone was observed a few times. The V call is TRBV6-5, the J call TRBJ2-1; 9 positions agree with TRBD2. Germline loops: CDR1 MNHEY, CDR2 SVGAGI. The J segment lost 15 bases and the V segment lost 2 bases, leaving 11 bases of the junction unmatched. The CDR3 has 14 amino acids. CDR3 protein: CASSYMARSGSRFF. Written as DNA, the CDR3 is TGTGCCAGCAGTTACATGGCCCGTAGCGGGAGTCGGTTCTTC.

The rearrangement links TRBV19 to TRBJ1-1; TRBD1 aligns across 8 bases. V lost 6 bases and J lost 4; bases outside the gene matches: 22. The CDR3 has 19 amino acids. CDR1 and CDR2 from the germline V gene are LNHDA and SQIVND (reference sequence). The DNA for the CDR3 is TGTGCCAGTAGCCCTAATGAAGGACAGGGCGGGTATTTGGGCACTGAAGCTTTCTTT. Its translation is CASSPNEGQGGYLGTEAFF.

The chain has TRBV21-1 and TRBJ2-7; the listed D gene, TRBD1, was not tested against the DNA. TRBV21-1 is flagged as a pseudogene. The CDR3 runs to 13 residues. CDR3: CASSKDREYEQYF. CDR3 nucleotide sequence: TGTGCCAGCAGCAAAGACAGGGAATACGAGCAGTACTTC.

This chain connects TRBV4-1 to TRBJ1-1; TRBD1 is a possible D gene (5 bases). The germline V gene has CDR1 MGHRA and CDR2 YSYEKL. V lost 4 bases to trimming and J lost 8 bases, with 17 bases between them. This CDR3 is 14 amino acids long. The CDR3 DNA follows: TGCGCCAGCAGCCCCGGTACTGGGCAGGGCGAAGCTTTCTTT. This encodes CASSPGTGQGEAFF.

This chain links TRBV19 with TRBJ1-1; D not resolved. The germline V gene has CDR1 LNHDA and CDR2 SQIVND (reference sequence). The CDR3 spans 15 residues. V dropped 4 bases and J dropped 1 base, with 13 bases sitting between them. The chain's CDR3 is CASSRPLGENTEAFF. The CDR3 DNA reads as TGTGCCAGTAGTAGGCCCCTGGGAGAGAACACTGAAGCTTTCTTT.

This clone was seen only once. The rearrangement uses TRBV7-9 and TRBJ2-5, with D uncertain. CDR1 and CDR2 (germline): SEHNR, FQNEAQ (reference sequence). The CDR3 covers 13 residues. V was clipped by 4 bases and J by 2 bases, with 8 bases between them. CDR3 nucleotide sequence: TGTGCCAGCAGCTCCAGTATACAAGAGACCCAGTACTTC. Translating gives CASSSSIQETQYF.

J is TRBJ2-5 and V is TRBV11-3, with 9 bases that match TRBD2. The V gene end was trimmed by 10 bases and the J gene end by 5 bases; junction bases not matched to a gene: 11. This CDR3 has 14 amino acids. Germline-derived CDR1 and CDR2 are SGHNT and YENEEA. CDR3 region: CATAGGQAKETQYF. CDR3 nucleotide sequence: TGTGCCACTGCGGGGGGGCAGGCCAAGGAGACCCAGTACTTC.

This chain links TRBV5-1 with TRBJ1-1; D ambiguous. Trimming stripped 2 bases from V and 6 bases from J, with 14 bases between. Looked up from germline, CDR1 is SGHRS and CDR2 is YFSETQ. The CDR3 is made up of 14 amino acids. The CDR3, as DNA: TGCGCCAGCAGCTTTGGAGACTTGGTGGCTGAAGCTTTCTTT. Protein: CASSFGDLVAEAFF.

The rearrangement uses TRBV2 and TRBJ2-7, with D perhaps TRBD1 or TRBD2 (5 bases each). Germline V gene data show CDR1 as SNHLY and CDR2 as FYNNEI. This CDR3 has 14 residues. Between the trimmed V and J ends, which lost 6 bases and 2 bases, there was a span of 14 bases. The CDR3 spells CASRAQTAAYEQYF. As DNA, the CDR3 is TGTGCCAGCAGAGCCCAGACAGCGGCCTACGAGCAGTACTTC.

The gene calls are TRBV11-3 and TRBJ2-7; no clear D. V lost 4 bases, J lost 4 bases, and 8 bases lay in between. CDR1 SGHNT and CDR2 YENEEA come from the germline V gene. CDR3 length: 12 residues. The CDR3, as DNA: TGTGCCAGCAGCTCCCTCTCGTACGAGCAGTACTTC. Translated, it gives CASSSLSYEQYF.

The chain employs TRBV6-5 and TRBJ2-1; D is perhaps TRBD2 (5 bases). The V gene lost 6 bases and the J gene lost 4 bases, with 10 bases spanning the gap. The germline V gene has CDR1 MNHEY and CDR2 SVGAGI. The CDR3 is made up of 13 amino acids. The CDR3: CASSASRYNEQFF. The CDR3 coding sequence is TGTGCCAGCAGCGCTAGCCGATACAATGAGCAGTTCTTC.

The chain combines TRBV7-2 with TRBJ1-2, with D uncertain. Germline CDR1 SGHTA, CDR2 FQGNSA. The length of the CDR3 is 14 residues. The ends were cut back, 7 bases at V and 1 base at J, with 13 bases in the middle. The CDR3 protein is CASKTLPLNYGYTF. In nucleotides, the CDR3 is TGTGCCAGCAAGACCCTACCCCTTAACTATGGCTACACCTTC.

In its sample, this clone was seen a few times. V usage is TRBV4-2 and J usage is TRBJ2-7; 11 bases map to TRBD2. The CDR3 extends over 19 amino acids. After removal of 0 bases from V and 0 bases from J, the junction contained 10 bases not matched to a gene. Germline V gene sequence: CDR1 LGHNA, CDR2 YNFKEQ. The CDR3 nucleotides are TGTGCCAGCAGCCAAGAATCCCTAGCGGGGGGTGTTAGCTCCTACGAGCAGTACTTC. Residues: CASSQESLAGGVSSYEQYF.

This clone was seen more than once but under ten times. V gene TRBV5-1 combines with J gene TRBJ1-2; 7 nucleotides agree with TRBD1. The CDR3 consists of 15 residues. V was clipped by 4 bases and J by 3 bases; unmatched bases: 9. From germline, CDR1 is SGHRS and CDR2 YFSETQ. CDR3 DNA: TGCGCCAGCAGCCACGAGGGGGCGCGGGACTATGGCTACACCTTC. This translates into CASSHEGARDYGYTF.

This chain links TRBV7-2 with TRBJ2-1, with D possibly TRBD1 on 5 matching bases. There are 14 residues in the CDR3. Germline V lookup: CDR1 SGHTA, CDR2 FQGNSA. Trimming removed 0 bases from V and 7 bases from J, with 10 bases in between. CDR3 in amino acids: CASSLAAGMNEQFF. CDR3 in DNA: TGTGCCAGCAGCTTAGCGGCAGGGATGAATGAGCAGTTCTTC.

This sequence joins TRBV19 and TRBJ1-4; 7 nucleotides match TRBD1. Trimming removed 5 bases from V and 7 bases from J; junction bases left unmatched: 10. Germline assignment: CDR1 LNHDA and CDR2 SQIVND (reference sequence). This CDR3 is 15 amino acids long. CDR3 region: CASSVVTGRGEKLFF. The CDR3, as DNA: TGTGCCAGTAGTGTCGTGACAGGGAGGGGTGAAAAACTGTTTTTT. Together with reference TRBV19 and TRBJ1-4, the CDR3 gives the full variable domain: DGGITQSPKYLFRKEGQNVTLSCEQNLNHDAMYWYRQDPGQGLRLIYYSQIVNDFQKGDIAEGYSVSREKKESFPLTVTSAQKNPTAFYLCASSVVTGRGEKLFFGSGTQLSVL.